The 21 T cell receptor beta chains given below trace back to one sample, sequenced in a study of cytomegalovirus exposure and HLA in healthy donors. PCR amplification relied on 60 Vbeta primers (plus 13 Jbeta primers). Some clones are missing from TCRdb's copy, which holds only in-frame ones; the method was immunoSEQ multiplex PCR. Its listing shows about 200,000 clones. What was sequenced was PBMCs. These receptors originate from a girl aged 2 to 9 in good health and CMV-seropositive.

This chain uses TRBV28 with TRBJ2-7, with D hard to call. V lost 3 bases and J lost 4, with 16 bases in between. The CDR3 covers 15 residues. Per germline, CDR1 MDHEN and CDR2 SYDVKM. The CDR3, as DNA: TGTGCCAGCAGTTTGGCTAATAAACAGCCTTACGAGCAGTACTTC. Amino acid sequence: CASSLANKQPYEQYF. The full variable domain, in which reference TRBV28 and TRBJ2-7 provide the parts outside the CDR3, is DVKVTQSSRYLVKRTGEKVFLECVQDMDHENMFWYRQDPGLGLRLIYFSYDVKMKEKGDIPEGYSVSREKKERFSLILESASTNQTSMYLCASSLANKQPYEQYFGPGTRLTVT.

The CDR3 DNA is TGTGCCAGCAGCACCGTTGCGGGAGGATCCTACGAGCAGTACTTC. This codes for CASSTVAGGSYEQYF. This chain uses TRBV7-2 with TRBJ2-7; 8 positions agree with TRBD2. Trimming took 5 bases from V and 1 from J; bases not matched to a gene: 7. This CDR3 spans 15 amino acids. The V gene's germline CDR1 is SGHTA and CDR2 FQGNSA.

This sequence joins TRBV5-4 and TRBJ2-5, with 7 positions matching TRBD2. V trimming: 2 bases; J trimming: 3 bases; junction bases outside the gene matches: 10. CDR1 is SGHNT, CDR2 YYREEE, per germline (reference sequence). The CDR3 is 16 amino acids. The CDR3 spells CASSFTGGRGEETQYF. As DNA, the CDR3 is TGTGCCAGCAGCTTTACCGGGGGGAGAGGTGAAGAGACCCAGTACTTC.

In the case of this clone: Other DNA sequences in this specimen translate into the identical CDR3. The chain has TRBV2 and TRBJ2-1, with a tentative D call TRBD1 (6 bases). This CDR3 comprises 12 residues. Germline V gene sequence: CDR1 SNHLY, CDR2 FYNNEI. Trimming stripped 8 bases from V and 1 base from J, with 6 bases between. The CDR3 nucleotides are TGTGCCAGCCAGGGGTCCTACAATGAGCAGTTCTTC. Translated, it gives CASQGSYNEQFF.

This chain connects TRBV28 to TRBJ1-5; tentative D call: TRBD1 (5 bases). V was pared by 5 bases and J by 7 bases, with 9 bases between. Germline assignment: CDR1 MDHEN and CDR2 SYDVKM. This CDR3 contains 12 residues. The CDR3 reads CASSGGAQPQHF. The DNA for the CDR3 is TGTGCCAGCAGTGGAGGGGCACAGCCCCAGCATTTT. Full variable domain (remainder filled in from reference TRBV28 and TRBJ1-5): DVKVTQSSRYLVKRTGEKVFLECVQDMDHENMFWYRQDPGLGLRLIYFSYDVKMKEKGDIPEGYSVSREKKERFSLILESASTNQTSMYLCASSGGAQPQHFGDGTRLSIL.

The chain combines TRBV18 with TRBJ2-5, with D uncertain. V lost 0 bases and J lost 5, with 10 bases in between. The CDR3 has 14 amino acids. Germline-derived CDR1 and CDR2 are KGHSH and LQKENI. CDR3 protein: CASSPPRYRETQYF. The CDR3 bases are TGTGCCAGCTCACCACCGCGGTACCGGGAGACCCAGTACTTC.

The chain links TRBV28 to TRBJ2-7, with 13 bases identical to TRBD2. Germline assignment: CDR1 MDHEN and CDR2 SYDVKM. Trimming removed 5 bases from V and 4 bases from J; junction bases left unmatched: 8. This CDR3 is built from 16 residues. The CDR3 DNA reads TGTGCCAGCAGTCCGAGGACTAGCGGGAGCCTGTACGAGCAGTACTTC. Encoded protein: CASSPRTSGSLYEQYF.

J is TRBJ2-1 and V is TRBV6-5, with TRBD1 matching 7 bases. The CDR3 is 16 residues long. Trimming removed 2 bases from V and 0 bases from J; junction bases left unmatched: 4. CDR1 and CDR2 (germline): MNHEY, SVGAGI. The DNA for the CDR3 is TGTGCCAGCAGTTACCCGACAGGGAGCTCCTACAATGAGCAGTTCTTC. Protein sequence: CASSYPTGSSYNEQFF.

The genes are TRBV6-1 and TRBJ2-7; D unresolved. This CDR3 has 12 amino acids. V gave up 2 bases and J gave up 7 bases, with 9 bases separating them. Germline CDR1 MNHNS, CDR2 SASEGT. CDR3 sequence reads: CASSEYSREQYF. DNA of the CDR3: TGTGCCAGCAGTGAATACAGCAGAGAGCAGTACTTC.

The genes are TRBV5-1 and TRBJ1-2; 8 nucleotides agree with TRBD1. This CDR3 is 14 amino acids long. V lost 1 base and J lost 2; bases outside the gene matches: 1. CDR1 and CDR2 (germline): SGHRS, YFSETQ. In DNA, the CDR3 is TGCGCCAGCAGCTTGACAGGGGGGAACTATGGCTACACCTTC. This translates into CASSLTGGNYGYTF.

The CDR3 loop reads CASSLRDIATNEKLFF. The CDR3, as DNA: TGTGCCAGCAGCTTAAGGGACATTGCAACTAATGAAAAACTGTTTTTT. V usage is TRBV11-2 and J usage is TRBJ1-4; D might be TRBD1 (6 bases). The germline V and J ends were trimmed by 2 bases and 0 bases, with 10 bases remaining between them. The CDR3 is made up of 16 amino acids. Germline-derived CDR1 and CDR2 are SGHAT and FQNNGV.

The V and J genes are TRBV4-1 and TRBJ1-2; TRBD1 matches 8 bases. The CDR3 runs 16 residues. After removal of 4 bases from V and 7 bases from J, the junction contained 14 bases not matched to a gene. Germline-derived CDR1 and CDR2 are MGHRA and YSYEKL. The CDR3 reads CASSPPWDRRMGGYTF. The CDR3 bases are TGCGCCAGCAGCCCCCCGTGGGACAGGCGAATGGGTGGCTACACCTTC.

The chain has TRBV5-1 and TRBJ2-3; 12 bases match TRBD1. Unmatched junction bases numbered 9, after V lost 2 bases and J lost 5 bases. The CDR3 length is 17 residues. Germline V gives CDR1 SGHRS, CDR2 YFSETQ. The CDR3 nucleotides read TGCGCCAGCAGCTTAAACCGGGACAGGGGGCCGGGAGATACGCAGTATTTT. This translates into CASSLNRDRGPGDTQYF.

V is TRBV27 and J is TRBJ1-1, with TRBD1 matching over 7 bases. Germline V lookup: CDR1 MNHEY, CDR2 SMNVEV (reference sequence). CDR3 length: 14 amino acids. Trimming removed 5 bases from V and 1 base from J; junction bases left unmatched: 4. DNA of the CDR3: TGTGCCAGCAGTCGGGACAGAGAGAACACTGAAGCTTTCTTT. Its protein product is CASSRDRENTEAFF.

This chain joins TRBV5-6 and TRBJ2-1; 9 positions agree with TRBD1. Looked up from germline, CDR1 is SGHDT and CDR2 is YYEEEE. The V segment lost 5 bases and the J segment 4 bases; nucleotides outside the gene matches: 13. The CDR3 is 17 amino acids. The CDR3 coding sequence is TGTGCCAGCAGGGGGGGGTTCGGACAGGGGACGTACAATGAGCAGTTCTTC. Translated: CASRGGFGQGTYNEQFF.

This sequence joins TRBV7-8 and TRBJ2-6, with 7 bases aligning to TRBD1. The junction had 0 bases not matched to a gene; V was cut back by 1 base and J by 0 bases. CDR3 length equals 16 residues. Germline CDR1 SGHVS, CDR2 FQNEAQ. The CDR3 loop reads CASSLGQGSGANVLTF. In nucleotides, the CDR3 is TGTGCCAGCAGCTTAGGACAGGGCTCTGGGGCCAACGTCCTGACTTTC.

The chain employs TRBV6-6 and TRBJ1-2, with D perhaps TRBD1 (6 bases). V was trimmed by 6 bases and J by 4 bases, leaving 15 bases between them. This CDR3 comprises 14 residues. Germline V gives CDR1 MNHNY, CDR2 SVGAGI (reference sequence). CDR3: CASSSYRVPYGYTF. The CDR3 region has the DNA TGTGCCAGCAGCTCCTACAGGGTTCCCTATGGCTACACCTTC.

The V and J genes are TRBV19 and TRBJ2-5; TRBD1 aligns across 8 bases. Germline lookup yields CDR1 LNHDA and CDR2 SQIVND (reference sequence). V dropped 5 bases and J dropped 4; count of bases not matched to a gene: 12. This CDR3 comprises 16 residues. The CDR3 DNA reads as TGTGCCAGTAGTTCCCCCGGGGACAGGTCGCTAGAGACCCAGTACTTC. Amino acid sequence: CASSSPGDRSLETQYF.

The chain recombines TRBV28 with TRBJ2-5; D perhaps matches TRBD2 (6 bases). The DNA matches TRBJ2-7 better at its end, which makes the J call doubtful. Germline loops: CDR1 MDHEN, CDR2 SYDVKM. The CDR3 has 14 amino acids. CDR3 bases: TGTGCCAGCAGTTTAAAGCTAGCGCTCGTCGAGCAGTACTTC. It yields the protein CASSLKLALVEQYF.

This CDR3 is CATAVFPTDTQYF. DNA for the CDR3: TGTGCCACCGCAGTTTTCCCCACAGATACGCAGTATTTT. The V call is TRBV6-5, the J call TRBJ2-3; no clear D. CDR1 is MNHEY and CDR2 is SVGAGI in the germline V gene. The CDR3 runs to 13 residues. Trimming cost V 10 bases and J 2 bases, with 13 bases left between them.

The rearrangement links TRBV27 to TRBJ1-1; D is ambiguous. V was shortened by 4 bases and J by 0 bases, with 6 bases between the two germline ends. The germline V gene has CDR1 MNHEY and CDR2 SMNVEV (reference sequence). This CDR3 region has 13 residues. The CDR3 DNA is TGTGCCAGCAGTTCCACAGTGAACACTGAAGCTTTCTTT. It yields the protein CASSSTVNTEAFF.